The rows below give T cell receptor beta chains drawn from one sample of a study of T-cell reconstitution after alpha-beta-depleted transplantation in children. TCRdb reprocessed the PCR reads via MiXCR and lists one record per CDR3 protein. Of around 600,000 distinct CDR3 sequences detected, 20% to 25% appear once; the ten largest clones hold around 14%. This sample comprised PBMCs, mostly from graft donor cells, obtained 360 days after TCRalphabeta/CD19-depleted stem cell transplant. The receptors were gathered from a boy younger than two who had a stem cell transplant for acute myeloid leukemia, so the T cells may come from the graft donor. Each CDR3 is given with its conserved first and last residue. A D gene is named only where the DNA matches it firmly. Clone size is shown for a subset of rows, as once, few, many or a class of expanded clone.

TRBJ2-5 | TRBV7-9 | NA | few | TGTGCCAGCAGCTTAGCGGGACACGGGAGGGAGACCCAGTACTTC | CASSLAGHGRETQYF
TRBJ2-1 | TRBV20-1 | TRBD1 | once | TGCTGTGCTAGAGACTGGGACAGATGGAGGAACAATGAGCAGTTCTTC | CCARDWDRWRNNEQFF
TRBJ2-2 | TRBV6-6 | NA | NA | TGTGCCGCAGAGATGTACACCGGGGAGCTGTTTTTT | CAAEMYTGELFF
TRBJ2-6 | TRBV7-3 | NA | many | TGTGCCAGCACCATCCCAGGGACCAACGTCCTGACTTTC | CASTIPGTNVLTF
TRBJ2-4 | TRBV6-5 | TRBD2 | few | TGTGCCAGCAGTTCCACGGGACTAGCGGGGGCCCTAGCCAAAAACATTCAGTACTTC | CASSSTGLAGALAKNIQYF
TRBJ2-1 | TRBV28 | NA | few | TGTGCCAGCAGCTCTGCCCCCTCCTACAATGAGCAGTTCTTC | CASSSAPSYNEQFF
TRBJ2-3 | TRBV28 | NA | NA | NA | CASRTFWGQGSSPPYF
TRBJ2-2 | TRBV20-1 | NA | NA | TGCAGTGCTAGAGATCTGTGGGGGAAGAACACCGGGGAGCTGTTTTTT | CSARDLWGKNTGELFF
TRBJ1-1 | TRBV20-1 | TRBD1 | many | TGCAGTGCCCCCAGACAGGGGACGAACACTGAAGCTTTCTTT | CSAPRQGTNTEAFF
TRBJ2-1 | TRBV20-1 | TRBD1 | few | TGCAGCTCAAGGGACAGGTCGGGTGAGCAGTTCTTC | CSSRDRSGEQFF
TRBJ2-5 | TRBV29-1 | NA | NA | TGCAGCGTTCGAGACACAAGGGTGCAAGAGACCCAGTACTTC | CSVRDTRVQETQYF
TRBJ2-7 | TRBV29-1 | TRBD1 | many | TGCAGCGTTGTGGGACAGGAGCCGGGCGAGCAGTACTTC | CSVVGQEPGEQYF
TRBJ1-5 | TRBV20-1 | NA | few | TGCAGTGACCGGACAGATAGCAATCAGCCCCAGCATTTT | CSDRTDSNQPQHF
TRBJ1-5 | TRBV2 | NA | many | TGTGCCAGCAGTGATAGTTGGCAGCAGGGTAATCAGCCCCAGCATTTT | CASSDSWQQGNQPQHF
TRBJ2-5 | TRBV5-4 | TRBD2 | NA | TGTGCCAGCAGCTTGGTTTTCGGCCCAAGGGCTAGCGGGGGATACCAAGAGACCCAGTACTTC | CASSLVFGPRASGGYQETQYF
TRBJ2-3 | TRBV5-1 | NA | NA | TGCGCCAGCAGCTCACCGCCAGGGGATACGCAGTATTTT | CASSSPPGDTQYF
TRBJ1-1 | TRBV4-3 | NA | few | TGCGCCAGCAGCCAAGATGGGGTATTAGGGGGGAACACTGAAGCTTTCTTT | CASSQDGVLGGNTEAFF
TRBJ1-5 | TRBV6-5 | TRBD1 | many | TGTGCCAGCAGCGGAACCGGGACAGGGAAACAGCCCCAGCATTTT | CASSGTGTGKQPQHF
TRBJ2-1 | TRBV15 | NA | many | TGTGCCACCAGCAGAGAGGACGACTACAATGAGCAGTTCTTC | CATSREDDYNEQFF
TRBJ1-1 | TRBV11-3 | NA | many | TGTGCCAGCAGCTCACAGGGTTACACTGAAGCTTTCTTT | CASSSQGYTEAFF
TRBJ2-5 | TRBV11-2 | TRBD1 | NA | TGTGCCAGCAGCTTAGAGAGGGGCAACAACAAGACAGGGGAGACCCAGTACTTC | CASSLERGNNKTGETQYF
TRBJ1-3 | TRBV7-9 | TRBD1 | many | TGTGCCAGCAGCGTCGGGACAGCGGCTGGAAACACCATATATTTT | CASSVGTAAGNTIYF
TRBJ1-1 | TRBV10-3 | TRBD1 | NA | TGTGCCATCAGTGGGACAGGGGGCACTGAAGCTTTCTTT | CAISGTGGTEAFF
TRBJ2-1 | TRBV12-3/TRBV12-4 | TRBD2 | many | TGTGCCAGCAGTTTACGCGGGGGGGTTGGTGAAAAGTTCTTC | CASSLRGGVGEKFF
TRBJ2-7 | TRBV6-2/TRBV6-3 | NA | few | TGTGCCAGCAGTTTTGCGGGGAGCTCCTACGAGCAGTACTTC | CASSFAGSSYEQYF
TRBJ2-1 | TRBV12-3/TRBV12-4 | NA | few | TGTGCCAGCAGCCCAGGGGTTCTCAATGGCTACAATGAGCAGTTCTTC | CASSPGVLNGYNEQFF
TRBJ2-2 | TRBV4-1 | TRBD1 | few | TGCGCCAGCACGGTGGGACAGGTTTCTTCCGGGGAGCTGTTTTTT | CASTVGQVSSGELFF
TRBJ2-3 | TRBV6-1 | TRBD1 | NA | TGTGCCAGCAGTCGAAGGGGGCGTACAGATACGCAGTATTTT | CASSRRGRTDTQYF
TRBJ1-5 | TRBV4-2 | NA | NA | TGTGCCAGCAGCCAAGGCGTATTGGGTCAGCCCCAGCATTTT | CASSQGVLGQPQHF
TRBJ2-3 | TRBV7-3 | TRBD1 | many | TGTGCCAGCAGCGCTACAGGGGTGCGTACAGATACGCAGTATTTT | CASSATGVRTDTQYF
TRBJ2-2 | TRBV28 | NA | many | TGTGCCAGCAGTTTTGGGGGCTTTAGCGGGGAGCTGTTTTTT | CASSFGGFSGELFF